This entry lists 31 T cell receptor beta chains sequenced from one sample in a study of T cell repertoires in cytomegalovirus infection (dated by TCRdb to about 2019). The sample's treatment or condition label, decoded: in vitro stimulation with specific CMV peptide epitopes to enrich CMV-specific T cells. The listed sequencing device is Illumina HiSeq 1500. TCRdb reprocessing: public reads trimmed at Q25 with fastp, clones called with MiXCR, in-frame beta chains kept. CDR3 protein duplicates are merged, each entry listing the most common genes and DNA. Counted in this sample were around 900,000 distinct CDR3 sequences; 30% to 40% of them appeared once. About an eighth of the sample is in the top ten clones. Which antigens these TCRs recognize remains unknown. The material sequenced was cultured CD8+ T cells from PBMCs, taken from culture after CMV antigen stimulation. The receptor source for this set is a human donor in good health (CMV status not recorded). Some clones in this sample may be carry-over from other donors' samples.

In its sample, this clonotype was seen many times. The chain combines TRBV7-6 with TRBJ2-7; D may be TRBD1 (6 bases). The V end lost 1 base, the J end lost 5 bases, and 12 bases lay between the germline ends. The germline V gene encodes CDR1 SGHVS and CDR2 FNYEAQ. The CDR3 runs to 14 residues. Here the CDR3 reads CASSLGQGTDEQYF. CDR3 in DNA: TGTGCCAGCAGCTTAGGCCAGGGGACCGACGAGCAGTACTTC.

V usage is TRBV20-1 and J usage is TRBJ2-1; 7 bases match TRBD2. The junction had 6 bases not matched to a gene; V was cut back by 5 bases and J by 2 bases. Germline CDR1 reads DFQATT; CDR2 reads SNEGSKA (reference sequence). The CDR3 spans 14 residues. In DNA form, the CDR3 reads TGCAGTGCTTTCGAGCGGGGTACCTACAATGAGCAGTTCTTC. This gives the protein CSAFERGTYNEQFF.

This clonotype was seen a handful of times. Written as DNA, the CDR3 is TGTGCCAGCAGCGTACAGGACAGGGTGGACACCATATATTTT. This translates into CASSVQDRVDTIYF. This rearrangement joins TRBV9 to TRBJ1-3; 8 bases match TRBD1. V gave up 1 base and J gave up 8 bases; unmatched junction bases: 5. The V gene's germline CDR1 is SGDLS and CDR2 YYNGEE. This CDR3 has 14 residues. The full variable domain, with the rest looked up from reference TRBV9 and TRBJ1-3, is DSGVTQTPKHLITATGQRVTLRCSPRSGDLSVYWYQQSLDQGLQFLIQYYNGEERAKGNILERFSAQQFPDLHSELNLSSLELGDSALYFCASSVQDRVDTIYFGEGSWLTVV.

This chain connects TRBV28 to TRBJ2-3; D might be TRBD2 (5 bases). Trimming left V 3 bases short and J 2 bases short, with 18 bases between. Per germline, CDR1 MDHEN and CDR2 SYDVKM. The CDR3 covers 17 residues. The chain's CDR3 is CASSLGNRGRITDTQYF. CDR3 nucleotides: TGTGCCAGCAGTTTGGGGAACCGGGGAAGAATCACAGATACGCAGTATTTT. Variable domain in full (rest from reference TRBV28 and TRBJ2-3): DVKVTQSSRYLVKRTGEKVFLECVQDMDHENMFWYRQDPGLGLRLIYFSYDVKMKEKGDIPEGYSVSREKKERFSLILESASTNQTSMYLCASSLGNRGRITDTQYFGPGTRLTVL.

The rearrangement links TRBV7-2 to TRBJ2-1, with TRBD2 matching 10 bases. CDR1 and CDR2 from the germline V gene are SGHTA and FQGNSA. This CDR3 has 15 amino acids. The junction had 6 bases not matched to a gene; V was cut back by 5 bases and J by 5 bases. The CDR3 is CASSLTSGPDNEQFF. The CDR3 DNA follows: TGTGCCAGCAGCCTGACTAGCGGGCCTGACAATGAGCAGTTCTTC.

This clonotype showed up just a few times. J is TRBJ2-7 and V is TRBV2; D call uncertain. Germline V CDR1 and CDR2: SNHLY, FYNNEI. Trimming removed 1 base from V and 2 bases from J, with 3 bases in between. This CDR3 is 12 amino acids long. The CDR3 bases are TGTGCCAGCAGTGAAGTACCCTACGAGCAGTACTTC. Encoded protein: CASSEVPYEQYF.

Only a few counts were recorded for this clonotype. This chain connects TRBV20-1 to TRBJ2-6, with 8 bases aligning to TRBD1. CDR3 size: 18 residues. Germline V CDR1 and CDR2: DFQATT, SNEGSKA (reference sequence). Trimming at V came to 2 bases and at J to 0 bases, leaving 9 bases not matched to a gene. The CDR3 bases are TGCAGTGCTAGACCCGACAGGGGTCCCCTCTCTGGGGCCAACGTCCTGACTTTC. Residues: CSARPDRGPLSGANVLTF.

The V gene is TRBV7-2, the J gene TRBJ1-2; no definite D call. This CDR3 comprises 12 residues. Trimming took off 9 bases at V and 3 bases at J, with 11 bases between the two ends. Per germline, CDR1 SGHTA and CDR2 FQGNSA. The CDR3 loop is CARLGVDYGYTF. CDR3 bases: TGTGCCAGGCTCGGTGTCGACTATGGCTACACCTTC. Combining the CDR3 with reference TRBV7-2 and TRBJ1-2 gives the whole variable domain GAGVSQSPSNKVTEKGKDVELRCDPISGHTALYWYRQSLGQGLEFLIYFQGNSAPDKSGLPSDRFSAERTGGSVSTLTIQRTQQEDSAVYLCARLGVDYGYTFGSGTRLTVV.

The rearrangement uses TRBV5-1 and TRBJ2-7; 7 bases line up with TRBD2. The CDR3 has 15 residues. The J segment lost 5 bases and the V segment lost 2 bases, leaving 10 bases of the junction unmatched. Germline V gene sequence: CDR1 SGHRS, CDR2 YFSETQ. DNA for the CDR3: TGCGCCAGCAGCTTTTCCCGGGACTACCCCGACGAGCAGTACTTC. Its translation is CASSFSRDYPDEQYF. The whole variable domain, remainder taken from reference TRBV5-1 and TRBJ2-7, is KAGVTQTPRYLIKTRGQQVTLSCSPISGHRSVSWYQQTPGQGLQFLFEYFSETQRNKGNFPGRFSGRQFSNSRSEMNVSTLELGDSALYLCASSFSRDYPDEQYFGPGTRLTVT.

The V and J genes are TRBV27 and TRBJ2-1, with D perhaps TRBD1 (6 bases). V lost 2 bases to trimming and J lost 2 bases, with 19 bases between them. This CDR3 has 18 residues. Per the germline V gene, CDR1 is MNHEY and CDR2 is SMNVEV (reference sequence). The CDR3 DNA sequence: TGTGCCAGCAGTTTACAGTCCAGGGGCCTCCTTCCCTACAATGAGCAGTTCTTC. This translates into CASSLQSRGLLPYNEQFF.

This clonotype turned up a few times. The V gene is TRBV27, the J gene TRBJ2-3, with 7 bases identical to TRBD1. Trimming took 5 bases from V and 2 from J; bases not matched to a gene: 10. Germline V lookup: CDR1 MNHEY, CDR2 SMNVEV (reference sequence). CDR3 length equals 16 residues. The DNA for the CDR3 is TGTGCCAGCAGTCTCGGAGTAGGGGGCTACACAGATACGCAGTATTTT. This gives the protein CASSLGVGGYTDTQYF.

A few counts support this clonotype. One end of the junction does not line up with germline, which may come from a read error. This chain uses TRBV12-3 or TRBV12-4 with TRBJ2-1; 7 nucleotides line up with TRBD2. This CDR3 has 13 residues. Here the CDR3 DNA reads TGTGCCAGCAGTTTTGGGGGGGACGATGAGAAGTTCTTC. Its protein product is CASSFGGDDEKFF.

With regard to this clonotype: A much larger clone sits a single nucleotide away, making a read error possible. The chain employs TRBV7-9 and TRBJ1-2; TRBD1 matches 7 bases. The length of the CDR3 is 15 residues. The germline V gene encodes CDR1 SEHNR and CDR2 FQNEAQ (reference sequence). With 7 bases clipped from V and 6 bases from J, the junction kept 14 bases outside the gene matches. The CDR3 DNA is TGTGCCAGCACCACCCCCAGGGGGGGACAGCATGGCTACACCTTC. This translates into CASTTPRGGQHGYTF.

CDR3 nucleotide sequence: TGCAGTGCTAGAATGGACAGGGGGAGAAATGAGCAGTTCTTC. It translates to CSARMDRGRNEQFF. The chain uses TRBV20-1 and TRBJ2-1; 10 positions match TRBD1. Germline V CDR1 and CDR2: DFQATT, SNEGSKA (reference sequence). J gave up 7 bases and V 2 bases, and 5 bases lay outside the gene matches. The CDR3 is 14 amino acids.

The chain has TRBV2 and TRBJ1-4; weak D call: TRBD1 (6 bases). The germline CDR1 and CDR2 sequences are SNHLY and FYNNEI. Trimming cost V 6 bases and J 0 bases, with 11 bases left between them. The CDR3 is made up of 15 amino acids. DNA of the CDR3: TGTGCCAGCAGCCGACAGGCGTCAACTAATGAAAAACTGTTTTTT. Its protein product is CASSRQASTNEKLFF.

A few counts support this clonotype. The CDR3 carries no conserved terminal phenylalanine or tryptophan, so it likely arises from a read error. The limits of the CDR3 on the DNA are not certain, so only TCRdb's listed CDR3 is given. The chain uses TRBV2 and TRBJ1-1; TRBD1, the table's D call, lacks a check against the DNA. The germline V gene encodes CDR1 SNHLY and CDR2 FYNNEI. The CDR3 region is 11 residues in length, termini included. CDR3 in amino acids: CASSDRQVPSL.

A few counts support this clonotype. The gene calls are TRBV5-6 and TRBJ2-1; 8 bases agree with TRBD2. Looked up from germline, CDR1 is SGHDT and CDR2 is YYEEEE. There are 14 residues in the CDR3. Trimming removed 4 bases from V and 4 bases from J; junction bases left unmatched: 4. The CDR3 loop is CASSPTSAYNEQFF. Here the CDR3 DNA reads TGTGCCAGCAGCCCGACTAGCGCGTACAATGAGCAGTTCTTC.

The genes are TRBV7-6 and TRBJ1-1, with D perhaps TRBD1 (6 bases). From germline, CDR1 is SGHVS and CDR2 FNYEAQ. Trimming pared 4 bases from V and 0 bases from J, leaving 15 bases between. CDR3 length equals 16 residues. The CDR3: CASSSFGQTMNTEAFF. The CDR3 nucleotides are TGTGCCAGCAGCTCCTTCGGACAGACTATGAACACTGAAGCTTTCTTT.

This clonotype came up a few times. The chain is built from TRBV15 and TRBJ1-2; 8 bases align to TRBD1. The germline gives CDR1 LNHNV, CDR2 YYDKDF (reference sequence). The CDR3 runs to 17 residues. V was clipped by 3 bases and J by 6 bases; unmatched bases: 15. The CDR3 DNA sequence: TGTGCCACCAGCAGCCTTCCGCGGACAGGGCCCAGGGATGGCTACACCTTC. Translating gives CATSSLPRTGPRDGYTF.

This clonotype has just one count. The J gene is TRBJ2-3, the V gene TRBV5-1; 9 bases are shared with TRBD2. Unmatched junction bases numbered 5, after V lost 0 bases and J lost 3 bases. The CDR3 spans 16 residues. From germline, CDR1 is SGHRS and CDR2 YFSETQ. CDR3 in amino acids: CASSLEPTSGTDTQYF. The CDR3 DNA is TGCGCCAGCAGCTTGGAGCCGACTAGCGGAACAGATACGCAGTATTTT.

The rearrangement uses TRBV19 and TRBJ1-5; D gene ambiguous. Deletions cut 10 bases from V and 3 bases from J, with 25 bases between. The CDR3 loop spans 17 amino acids. Per the germline V gene, CDR1 is LNHDA and CDR2 is SQIVND (reference sequence). CDR3 in amino acids: CATKTTHLGGPNQPQHF. DNA for the CDR3: TGTGCCACCAAAACCACCCACCTGGGAGGGCCCAATCAGCCCCAGCATTTT. Filled out from reference TRBV19 and TRBJ1-5, the complete variable domain reads DGGITQSPKYLFRKEGQNVTLSCEQNLNHDAMYWYRQDPGQGLRLIYYSQIVNDFQKGDIAEGYSVSREKKESFPLTVTSAQKNPTAFYLCATKTTHLGGPNQPQHFGDGTRLSIL.

J is TRBJ2-3 and V is TRBV27, with 7 bases lining up with TRBD1. Germline V gene data show CDR1 as MNHEY and CDR2 as SMNVEV (reference sequence). This CDR3 has 14 amino acids. The junction had 9 bases not matched to a gene; V was cut back by 6 bases and J by 6 bases. CDR3 DNA sequence: TGTGCCAGCAGGACAGGGAAGGTTATGGATACGCAGTATTTT. Its protein is CASRTGKVMDTQYF.

Concerning this clonotype: The junction shows a germline mismatch at one end, possibly a read error. The chain carries TRBV2 and TRBJ2-1, with 12 bases fitting TRBD1. CDR1 and CDR2 from the germline V gene are SNHLY and FYNNEI. This CDR3 has 15 amino acids. The CDR3: CARSGTGGAYNEQFF. The CDR3 nucleotides are TGTGCCCGCAGCGGGACAGGGGGCGCCTACAATGAGCAGTTCTTC.

This clonotype was observed a handful of times. This rearrangement joins TRBV7-8 to TRBJ2-1, with a tentative D call TRBD2 (6 bases). The V end lost 3 bases, the J end lost 0 bases, and 12 bases lay between the germline ends. From germline, CDR1 is SGHVS and CDR2 FQNEAQ. The CDR3 has 16 residues. As DNA, the CDR3 is TGTGCCAGCAGCTTCCGGAGGGGAAGCTCCTACAATGAGCAGTTCTTC. Protein product: CASSFRRGSSYNEQFF.

The chain is built from TRBV7-6 and TRBJ1-4; the D is unclear. Germline CDR1 and CDR2: SGHVS and FNYEAQ. Trimming stripped 2 bases from V and 0 bases from J, with 4 bases between. This CDR3 spans 14 amino acids. The DNA for the CDR3 is TGTGCCAGCAGCTTACTAACAACTAATGAAAAACTGTTTTTT. Translation gives CASSLLTTNEKLFF.

This clonotype was found a few times. This sequence joins TRBV7-9 and TRBJ2-3, with D perhaps matching TRBD1 or TRBD2 (6 bases each). CDR1 SEHNR and CDR2 FQNEAQ come from the germline V gene (reference sequence). The CDR3 contains 14 residues. The ends were cut back, 1 base at V and 5 bases at J, with 10 bases in the middle. The CDR3 DNA follows: TGTGCCAGCAGCTTAGATGAGGGGGGAGATACGCAGTATTTT. This encodes CASSLDEGGDTQYF.

Here the CDR3 reads CASRGTGKAFF. The CDR3 coding sequence is TGTGCCAGCAGGGGGACAGGGAAAGCTTTCTTT. The chain is built from TRBV5-4 and TRBJ1-1, with TRBD1 matching 9 bases. Unmatched junction bases numbered 2, after V lost 5 bases and J lost 9 bases. This CDR3 spans 11 amino acids. Germline V gene sequence: CDR1 SGHNT, CDR2 YYREEE (reference sequence). The full variable domain, in which reference TRBV5-4 and TRBJ1-1 provide the parts outside the CDR3, is ETGVTQSPTHLIKTRGQQVTLRCSSQSGHNTVSWYQQALGQGPQFIFQYYREEENGRGNFPPRFSGLQFPNYSSELNVNALELDDSALYLCASRGTGKAFFGQGTRLTVV.

Worth noting for this clonotype: This likely came from a read error, as a far larger clone is one base away. This chain links TRBV7-2 with TRBJ1-1; D not resolved. Germline V gene sequence: CDR1 SGHTA, CDR2 FQGNSA. The CDR3 spans 11 residues. The CDR3: CASSLAPEALF. As DNA, the CDR3 is TGTGCCAGCAGCTTAGCCCCTGAAGCTTTATTT.

The CDR3 DNA is TGTGCCAGCAGCTTGGCCCTGGGACCCGTCTACGAGCAGTACGTC. It specifies CASSLALGPVYEQYV. The chain joins TRBV5-8 to TRBJ2-7, with D tentatively TRBD1 or TRBD2 (5 bases each). Germline CDR1 and CDR2: SGHTS and YDEGEE. V was shortened by 0 bases and J by 3 bases, with 13 bases between the two germline ends. There are 15 residues in the CDR3.

CDR3 in amino acids: CASSPWEPTNYGYTF. The CDR3 DNA reads as TGTGCCAGCAGCCCTTGGGAACCGACTAACTATGGCTACACCTTC. The chain joins TRBV27 to TRBJ1-2; D ambiguous. The CDR3 runs 15 residues. CDR1 and CDR2 (germline): MNHEY, SMNVEV (reference sequence). The V end lost 6 bases, the J end lost 0 bases, and 14 bases lay between the germline ends.

CDR3 protein: CASSHHRGWVSNQPQHF. The CDR3 DNA is TGTGCCAGCAGCCACCACAGGGGTTGGGTAAGCAATCAGCCCCAGCATTTT. The V call is TRBV7-9, the J call TRBJ1-5; 7 bases map to TRBD1. The CDR3 is 17 amino acids. Germline CDR1 SEHNR, CDR2 FQNEAQ (reference sequence). Losses at the gene ends were 5 bases for V and 1 base for J; bases not matched to a gene: 11.